This paragraph reports one T cell receptor beta chain. The sample originates from a study of blood T cell repertoires in COVID-19. Study information: From the United States, Italy and Spain came samples of acute and convalescent COVID-19.

Data came from immunoSEQ multiplex PCR; TCRdb stores just in-frame clones and leaves some out. The table shows about 320,000 clones, with around 89% occurring only once. The V gene lost 5 bases and the J gene lost 0 bases, with 11 bases spanning the gap. Germline lookup yields CDR1 LNHDA and CDR2 SQIVND (reference sequence). The CDR3 loop spans 15 amino acids. The chain combines TRBV19 with TRBJ1-5, with D uncertain. Input material: peripheral blood. The clonotype originates from a woman aged 25 to 39 with COVID-19, enrolled during active disease. In DNA, the CDR3 is TGTGCCAGTAGTCCCCTTGAGGGTAGCAATCAGCCCCAGCATTTT. It codes for CASSPLEGSNQPQHF.